This TCR beta chain was recorded in a study of T cell responses to AZD1222 COVID-19 vaccine. Overall study: It was second doses at about 4 or about 12 weeks that were pooled.

Study-wide findings and caveats: Possibly, clonal diversity was underestimated; donors were largely white British and included more females. Nearly half of spike-specific TCRs reportedly go after variant regions that carry no mutations.

Libraries were prepared by immunoSEQ multiplex PCR; TCRdb keeps only in-frame clonotypes and omits some of them. Of about 140,000 clones in the sample, roughly nine tenths are singletons; the top ten hold around 3%. Trimming took 6 bases from V and 0 from J, leaving 12 bases between them. This CDR3 spans 15 amino acids. Germline V gene sequence: CDR1 SGHTA, CDR2 FQGTGA. Turning to this clone: As yet, its antigen is unknown.

The chain carries TRBV7-3 and TRBJ2-1, with D unclear. The TCR comes from an adult in good health. The sequencing used peripheral blood, collected on day 0 of AZD1222 vaccination. Here the CDR3 DNA reads TGTGCCAGCAGTTTATTACCGAACTCCTACAATGAGCAGTTCTTC. This translates into CASSLLPNSYNEQFF.